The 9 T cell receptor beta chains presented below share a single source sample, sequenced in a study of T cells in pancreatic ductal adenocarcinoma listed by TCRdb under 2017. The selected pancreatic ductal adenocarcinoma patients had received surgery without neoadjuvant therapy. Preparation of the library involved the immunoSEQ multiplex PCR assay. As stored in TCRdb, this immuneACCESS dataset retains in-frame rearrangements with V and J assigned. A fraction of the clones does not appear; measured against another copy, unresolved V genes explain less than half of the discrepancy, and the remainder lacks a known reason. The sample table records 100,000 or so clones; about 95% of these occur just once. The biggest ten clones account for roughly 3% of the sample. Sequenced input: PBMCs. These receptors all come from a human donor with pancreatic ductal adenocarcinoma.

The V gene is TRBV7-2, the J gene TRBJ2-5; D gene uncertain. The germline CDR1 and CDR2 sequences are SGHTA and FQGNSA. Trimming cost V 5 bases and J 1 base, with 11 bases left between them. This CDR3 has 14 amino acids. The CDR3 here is CASSPGWAQETQYF. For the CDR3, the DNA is TGTGCCAGCAGCCCCGGATGGGCCCAAGAGACCCAGTACTTC.

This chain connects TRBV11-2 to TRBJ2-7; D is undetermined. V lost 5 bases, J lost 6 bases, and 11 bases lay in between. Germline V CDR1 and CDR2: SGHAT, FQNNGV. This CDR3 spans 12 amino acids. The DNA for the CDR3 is TGTGCCAGCAGCCCGGTTAACCGCGAGCAGTACTTC. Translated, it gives CASSPVNREQYF.

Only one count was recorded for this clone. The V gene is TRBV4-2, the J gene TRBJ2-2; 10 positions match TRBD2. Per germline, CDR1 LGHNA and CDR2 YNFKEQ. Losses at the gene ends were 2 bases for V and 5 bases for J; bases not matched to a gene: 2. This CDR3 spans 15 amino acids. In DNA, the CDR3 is TGTGCCAGCAGCCAACTAGCGGGAGAGACCGGGGAGCTGTTTTTT. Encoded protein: CASSQLAGETGELFF.

DNA for the CDR3: TGTGCCTGGAGTGTTCAGGGACTTCTTGCAGATACGCAGTATTTT. Translation: CAWSVQGLLADTQYF. V and J are TRBV30 and TRBJ2-3, with TRBD2 as a possible D gene (6 bases). This CDR3 contains 15 residues. Per germline, CDR1 GTSNPN and CDR2 SVGIG (reference sequence). The V end lost 0 bases, the J end lost 4 bases, and 14 bases lay between the germline ends.

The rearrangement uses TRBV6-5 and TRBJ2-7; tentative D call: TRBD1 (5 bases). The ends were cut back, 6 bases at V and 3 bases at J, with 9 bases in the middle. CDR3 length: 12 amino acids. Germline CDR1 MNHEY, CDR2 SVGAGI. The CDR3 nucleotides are TGTGCCAGCAGAGGGGAATTCTACGAGCAGTACTTC. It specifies CASRGEFYEQYF.

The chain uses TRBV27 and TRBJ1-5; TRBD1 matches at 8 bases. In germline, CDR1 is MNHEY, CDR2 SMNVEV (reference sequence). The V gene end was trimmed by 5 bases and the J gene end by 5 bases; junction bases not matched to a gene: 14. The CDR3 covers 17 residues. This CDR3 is CASSPGAGTGGDQPQHF. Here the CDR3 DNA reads TGTGCCAGCAGTCCTGGGGCCGGGACAGGTGGAGATCAGCCCCAGCATTTT.

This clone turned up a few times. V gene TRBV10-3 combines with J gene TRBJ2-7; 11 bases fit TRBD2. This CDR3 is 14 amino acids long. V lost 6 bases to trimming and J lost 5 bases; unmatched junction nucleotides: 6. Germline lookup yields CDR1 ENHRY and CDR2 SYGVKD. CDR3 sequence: CAIRPMTSGDEQYF. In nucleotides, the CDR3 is TGTGCCATCAGACCTATGACTAGCGGGGACGAGCAGTACTTC.

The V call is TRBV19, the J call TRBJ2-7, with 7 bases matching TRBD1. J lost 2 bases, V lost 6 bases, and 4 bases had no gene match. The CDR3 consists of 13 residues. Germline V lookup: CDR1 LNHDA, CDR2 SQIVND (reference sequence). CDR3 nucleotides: TGTGCCAGTAGCGCCGGACAGGCCTACGAGCAGTACTTC. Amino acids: CASSAGQAYEQYF.

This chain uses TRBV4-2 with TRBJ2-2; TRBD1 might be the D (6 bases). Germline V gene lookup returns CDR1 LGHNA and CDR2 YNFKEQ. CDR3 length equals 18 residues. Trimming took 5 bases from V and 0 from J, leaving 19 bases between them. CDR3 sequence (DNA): TGTGCCAGCAGCGTACAGGGAAACAGCCCCGCGAACACCGGGGAGCTGTTTTTT. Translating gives CASSVQGNSPANTGELFF.